The 22 T cell receptor beta chains reported below all come from one sample, sequenced in a study of blood T cell repertoires in COVID-19. Data came from immunoSEQ multiplex PCR; TCRdb stores just in-frame clones and leaves some out. The sample holds 90,000 to 100,000 clones, over 70% seen once. What was sequenced was peripheral blood. The origin of the receptors is a man aged 65 to 79 with acute or convalescent COVID-19.

The chain couples TRBV5-4 to TRBJ2-3, with TRBD2 matching 9 bases. The germline gives CDR1 SGHNT, CDR2 YYREEE (reference sequence). The CDR3 is 18 residues long. The V segment lost 2 bases and the J segment 2 bases; nucleotides outside the gene matches: 12. The CDR3 region has the DNA TGTGCCAGCAGCTTTCCACCAGGGACTAGCAAGCTCACAGATACGCAGTATTTT. It translates to CASSFPPGTSKLTDTQYF.

A word on this clone: At one end the junction does not follow the germline gene, possibly because of a read error. This rearrangement joins TRBV7-2 to TRBJ1-1; no firm D call. Germline V gene sequence: CDR1 SGHTA, CDR2 FQGNSA. CDR3 length: 13 residues. The CDR3 sequence: CATSLVSGTEAFF. The CDR3 DNA sequence: TGTGCCACCAGCTTGGTTAGTGGCACTGAAGCTTTCTTT.

This rearrangement joins TRBV7-8 to TRBJ2-3, with TRBD1 matching over 8 bases. Germline values: CDR1 SGHVS, CDR2 FQNEAQ. The CDR3 has 14 residues. Unmatched junction bases numbered 3, after V lost 3 bases and J lost 4 bases. For the CDR3, the DNA is TGTGCCAGCAGCTTCTTACAGGGGGCAGATACGCAGTATTTT. Its translation: CASSFLQGADTQYF.

V is TRBV6-2 or TRBV6-3 and J is TRBJ1-2; D may be TRBD1 (5 bases). With 0 bases removed from V and 10 bases from J, the gap between germline ends came to 18 bases. The CDR3 contains 15 residues. Germline CDR1 and CDR2: MNHEY and SVGEGT. CDR3 amino acids: CASSYSTHGAEDYTF. CDR3 nucleotide sequence: TGTGCCAGCAGTTACTCTACTCATGGGGCAGAAGACTACACCTTC.

V gene TRBV28 combines with J gene TRBJ1-2; D unresolved. CDR3 length equals 11 residues. CDR1 MDHEN and CDR2 SYDVKM come from the germline V gene. V lost 5 bases and J 7 bases, leaving 8 bases between the germline ends. The CDR3 bases are TGTGCCAGCAGTGACTCGGCTGGCTACACCTTC. Translating gives CASSDSAGYTF.

The chain recombines TRBV19 with TRBJ1-1, with no clear D. V was shortened by 7 bases and J by 3 bases, with 15 bases between the two germline ends. Germline loops: CDR1 LNHDA, CDR2 SQIVND (reference sequence). This CDR3 has 14 amino acids. CDR3 nucleotide sequence: TGTGCCAGTACCCCGCGGAGGTCGGACACTGAAGCTTTCTTT. Translated, it gives CASTPRRSDTEAFF.

This chain connects TRBV4-1 to TRBJ2-3, with TRBD2 matching 15 bases. With V trimmed by 2 bases and J by 3 bases, 9 bases remained unmatched. This CDR3 has 19 amino acids. CDR1 MGHRA and CDR2 YSYEKL come from the germline V gene. This CDR3 is CASSQYRTGTSGGTDTQYF. CDR3 bases: TGCGCCAGCAGCCAATATCGAACCGGGACTAGCGGGGGGACAGATACGCAGTATTTT.

The chain combines TRBV19 with TRBJ2-1, with 7 positions matching TRBD2. V was clipped by 3 bases and J by 0 bases; unmatched bases: 11. The germline gives CDR1 LNHDA, CDR2 SQIVND (reference sequence). The CDR3 is 18 residues long. CDR3 amino acids: CASSMKSPLASSYNEQFF. CDR3 DNA sequence: TGTGCCAGTAGTATGAAGTCCCCACTAGCGTCCTCCTACAATGAGCAGTTCTTC.

The gene calls are TRBV12-2 and TRBJ2-7; the tabulated D call, TRBD2, remains unverified against the DNA. TRBV12-2 is an annotated pseudogene. The CDR3 consists of 12 residues. The CDR3 DNA reads TGTGCAAGTCGCTTGGGACTATCAGAGCAGTACTTC. Translation gives CASRLGLSEQYF.

The J gene is TRBJ1-1, the V gene TRBV24-1, with 8 positions matching TRBD1. The trim removed 12 bases at V and 7 bases at J, leaving 12 bases unmatched. This CDR3 comprises 13 residues. Germline CDR1 reads KGHDR; CDR2 reads SFDVKD. CDR3 loop: CAPADRDNGEAFF. Here the CDR3 DNA reads TGTGCCCCCGCGGACAGGGATAATGGTGAAGCTTTCTTT.

The chain's CDR3 is CASSSGFGLAGSEQYF. The CDR3 nucleotides read TGTGCCAGCAGTTCCGGTTTCGGGCTAGCGGGAAGCGAGCAGTACTTC. This chain links TRBV28 with TRBJ2-7; 9 bases match TRBD2. The CDR3 extends over 16 amino acids. From germline, CDR1 is MDHEN and CDR2 SYDVKM. V lost 4 bases to trimming and J lost 6 bases; unmatched junction nucleotides: 13.

This clone was observed a few times. The chain is built from TRBV4-1 and TRBJ2-7; possible D gene TRBD2, 7 bases. The CDR3 is 14 residues long. In germline, CDR1 is MGHRA, CDR2 YSYEKL. V lost 2 bases, J lost 5 bases, and 13 bases lay in between. Here the CDR3 reads CASSQIEGGDEQYF. Here the CDR3 DNA reads TGCGCCAGCAGCCAAATAGAAGGGGGGGACGAGCAGTACTTC.

This sequence joins TRBV7-8 and TRBJ2-1; 9 nucleotides agree with TRBD2. After removal of 5 bases from V and 6 bases from J, the junction contained 5 bases not matched to a gene. The CDR3 sequence is 14 residues long. The germline CDR1 and CDR2 sequences are SGHVS and FQNEAQ. The CDR3 sequence: CASSPGLARNEQFF. Written as DNA, the CDR3 is TGTGCCAGCAGCCCGGGACTAGCCCGCAATGAGCAGTTCTTC.

The J gene is TRBJ2-7, the V gene TRBV2; D unresolved. The germline V gene encodes CDR1 SNHLY and CDR2 FYNNEI. The V end lost 5 bases, the J end lost 6 bases, and 14 bases lay between the germline ends. The CDR3 is 13 amino acids. The DNA of the CDR3 is TGTGCCAGCAGTTTGATTTACTCTGGCGAGCAGTACTTC. It translates to CASSLIYSGEQYF. The whole variable domain, remainder taken from reference TRBV2 and TRBJ2-7, is EPEVTQTPSHQVTQMGQEVILRCVPISNHLYFYWYRQILGQKVEFLVSFYNNEISEKSEIFDDQFSVERPDGSNFTLKIRSTKLEDSAMYFCASSLIYSGEQYFGPGTRLTVT.

This chain's CDR3 is CASSEDQGGNTIYF. DNA of the CDR3: TGTGCCAGCAGTGAAGACCAGGGAGGAAACACCATATATTTT. This chain links TRBV2 with TRBJ1-3; tentative D call: TRBD1 (5 bases). Trimming cost V 1 base and J 4 bases, with 8 bases left between them. There are 14 residues in the CDR3. In germline, CDR1 is SNHLY, CDR2 FYNNEI.

The rearrangement uses TRBV6-2 or TRBV6-3 and TRBJ1-5; 7 bases match TRBD1. The J segment lost 2 bases and the V segment lost 5 bases, leaving 9 bases of the junction unmatched. The germline V gene encodes CDR1 MNHEY and CDR2 SVGEGT. This CDR3 is built from 16 residues. This CDR3 is CASSTHRGDGNQPQHF. The DNA for the CDR3 is TGTGCCAGCAGTACTCACAGGGGTGATGGCAATCAGCCCCAGCATTTT.

Of note for this clone: A junction end diverges from the germline sequence, so it may reflect a read error. V usage is TRBV3-1 (or the pseudogene TRBV3-2) and J usage is TRBJ1-2; 7 nucleotides agree with TRBD1. Germline-derived CDR1 and CDR2 are LGHDT and YNNKEL (reference sequence). CDR3 size: 13 residues. CDR3 DNA sequence: TGTGCCAGCAGCTATCAACCCCTGGACAGGCGCTACTTC. It codes for CASSYQPLDRRYF.

In the case of this clone: Other DNA sequences from this sample encode an identical CDR3 as well. The chain couples TRBV7-9 to TRBJ2-7, with TRBD1 matching over 10 bases. The ends lost 3 bases at V and 5 bases at J; junction bases unmatched: 1. The CDR3 is 13 residues long. Germline assignment: CDR1 SEHNR and CDR2 FQNEAQ (reference sequence). The CDR3 nucleotides are TGTGCCAGCAGCTTGGGACAGGGGAACGAGCAGTACTTC. Translation gives CASSLGQGNEQYF.

This chain connects TRBV19 to TRBJ2-1, with a weak D call TRBD1 (5 bases). The V end was cut by 0 bases, the J end by 6 bases, with 18 bases between. This CDR3 has 17 residues. Germline V gene data show CDR1 as LNHDA and CDR2 as SQIVND (reference sequence). The CDR3 here is CASSIDFSSGQFNEQFF. CDR3 nucleotides: TGTGCCAGTAGTATAGACTTTTCCTCCGGACAATTCAATGAGCAGTTCTTC.

In the case of this clone: Lacking the conserved final phenylalanine or tryptophan, this CDR3 likely reflects a read error. No DNA is shown, since the ends of the CDR3 on it are uncertain; the CDR3 is the one TCRdb lists. This chain links TRBV23-1 with TRBJ2-3; the listed D gene, TRBD2, was not tested against the DNA. TRBV23-1 is reported as an ORF; its role is uncertain. The CDR3 is 11 amino acids in total, end residues counted. The CDR3 protein is CASSQKTSGGL.

The chain combines TRBV11-1 with TRBJ2-4; 7 nucleotides match TRBD1. Per the germline V gene, CDR1 is SGHAT and CDR2 is FQDESV (reference sequence). V lost 1 base, J lost 6 bases, and 9 bases stayed unmatched. This CDR3 spans 16 amino acids. CDR3 bases: TGTGCCAGCAGCTTAGAGGGGGCGATAGGTGGAAACATTCAGTACTTC. It codes for CASSLEGAIGGNIQYF. The full variable domain, rest sourced from reference TRBV11-1 and TRBJ2-4, is EAEVAQSPRYKITEKSQAVAFWCDPISGHATLYWYRQILGQGPELLVQFQDESVVDDSQLPKDRFSAERLKGVDSTLKIQPAELGDSAMYLCASSLEGAIGGNIQYFGAGTRLSVL.

The V call is TRBV28, the J call TRBJ2-1, with 14 bases that match TRBD2. The CDR3 is 14 amino acids. Germline V CDR1 and CDR2: MDHEN, SYDVKM. With 11 bases clipped from V and 4 bases from J, the junction kept 4 bases outside the gene matches. The CDR3 DNA reads as TGTGCCGCAAGACTAGCGGGAGGGTACAATGAGCAGTTCTTC. It specifies CAARLAGGYNEQFF. The full variable domain, in which reference TRBV28 and TRBJ2-1 provide the parts outside the CDR3, is DVKVTQSSRYLVKRTGEKVFLECVQDMDHENMFWYRQDPGLGLRLIYFSYDVKMKEKGDIPEGYSVSREKKERFSLILESASTNQTSMYLCAARLAGGYNEQFFGPGTRLTVL.